This T cell receptor beta chain was profiled in a study of human T cells and chemical hapten exposure. At the level of the study: Patients got weekly scalp diphenylcyclopropenone doses over the approximately 23-week study. General observations from the study: Since the donors had alopecia, their immune response may not be the same as that of healthy people.

TCRdb reanalysed the RACE reads using MiXCR and keeps one entry per CDR3 protein. Among 60,000 to 75,000 distinct CDR3 sequences listed, about 6.7% were seen once. Regarding time point: pre-sensitization, week 0. Described treatment: therapeutic diphenylcyclopropenone sensitization with weekly scalp DPC. Ahead of each patch test application, blood was drawn. Alopecia patients, 18 to 70 years old and DPC-suitable, served as donors. The CDR3 contains 16 residues. Trimming stripped 4 bases from V and 0 bases from J, with 16 bases between. Germline CDR1 and CDR2: SGHRS and YFSETQ. This clonotype was seen many times. Its specificity is unknown.

The rearrangement links TRBV5-1 to TRBJ1-1, with D hard to call. The sequence was collected from a woman aged 25 to 39 with alopecia areata. Some clones in this sample may be carry-over from other donors' samples. The sample here was whole blood, taken in connection with sensitization to the hapten diphenylcyclopropenone (DPC). Here the CDR3 reads CASSPGVPRMNTEAFF. DNA of the CDR3: TGCGCCAGCAGCCCCGGGGTCCCGAGGATGAACACTGAAGCTTTCTTT.